This T cell receptor beta chain is drawn from a study of blood T cell repertoires in COVID-19. For the study at large: The United States, Italy and Spain were the sources of the acute and convalescent COVID-19 samples.

The protocol was immunoSEQ multiplex PCR, while the TCRdb copy is restricted to in-frame clones and leaves out a portion. Of about 260,000 clones in the sample, approximately 84% were seen once. CDR1 is LNHDA, CDR2 SQIVND, per germline (reference sequence). The V and J ends lost 3 bases and 1 base respectively, with 9 bases between them. The CDR3 has 15 amino acids. The TCR sequence derives from an elderly woman with acute or convalescent COVID-19. This chain uses TRBV19 with TRBJ2-2; D not resolved. The sequencing input was peripheral blood. The CDR3 reads CASSISTLNTGELFF. CDR3 sequence (DNA): TGTGCCAGTAGTATTAGCACTCTGAACACCGGGGAGCTGTTTTTT.